Shown below are 13 T cell receptor beta chains from a single sample sequenced in a study of identifying expanded T cells in peripheral blood. Sequencing used immunoSEQ multiplex PCR; TCRdb keeps in-frame clones, though not all of them. The sample lists around 82,000 clones; 84% were seen once. The sequenced material came from blood. These receptors were obtained from a person aged 18-70 years in good health.

This clone has just a few counts. The V call is TRBV9, the J call TRBJ2-7, with 9 bases lining up with TRBD1. From germline, CDR1 is SGDLS and CDR2 YYNGEE. The CDR3 loop spans 15 amino acids. V dropped 3 bases and J dropped 3; count of bases not matched to a gene: 7. Here the CDR3 reads CASSAGWDRVYEQYF. The DNA for the CDR3 is TGTGCCAGCAGCGCAGGATGGGACAGGGTCTACGAGCAGTACTTC.

V is TRBV19 and J is TRBJ2-7; 11 bases line up with TRBD1. The CDR3 contains 15 residues. The ends lost 5 bases at V and 0 bases at J; junction bases unmatched: 3. Germline V lookup: CDR1 LNHDA, CDR2 SQIVND (reference sequence). CDR3 sequence reads: CASSVGTGGSYEQYF. The CDR3 coding sequence is TGTGCCAGTAGTGTAGGGACAGGGGGCTCCTACGAGCAGTACTTC.

The chain recombines TRBV29-1 with TRBJ2-7; D gene unclear. Germline V gives CDR1 SQVTM, CDR2 ANQGSEA. The V end was cut by 6 bases, the J end by 0 bases, with 6 bases between. This CDR3 is built from 11 residues. As DNA, the CDR3 is TGCAGCGTAGAGGTCTCCTACGAGCAGTACTTC. Amino acids: CSVEVSYEQYF.

This clone has more than one count but fewer than ten. The chain links TRBV25-1 to TRBJ1-1; D uncertain. The CDR3 runs 14 residues. V lost 1 base and J lost 10, with 16 bases in between. Germline V CDR1 and CDR2: MGHDK, SYGVNS. For the CDR3, the DNA is TGTGCCAGCAGTGAATCCGCACGGTTTGGAAGAGCTTTCTTT. Translation gives CASSESARFGRAFF.

This chain links TRBV20-1 with TRBJ1-1; D gene uncertain. V lost 7 bases to trimming and J lost 6 bases, with 3 bases between them. This CDR3 contains 8 residues. Germline V gene lookup returns CDR1 DFQATT and CDR2 SNEGSKA (reference sequence). The CDR3 loop is CSVSEAFF. DNA for the CDR3: TGCAGTGTCTCTGAAGCTTTCTTT.

The CDR3 coding sequence is TGTGCCAGCAGTTTGGAGCGGGAGCTCTACGAGCAGTACTTC. Translated: CASSLERELYEQYF. The rearrangement joins TRBV28 to TRBJ2-7; 8 bases map to TRBD2. The CDR3 runs 14 residues. Germline values: CDR1 MDHEN, CDR2 SYDVKM. The J segment lost 3 bases and the V segment lost 3 bases, leaving 4 bases of the junction unmatched.

This rearrangement joins TRBV5-6 to TRBJ2-3; unclear D gene. V was pared by 0 bases and J by 3 bases, with 5 bases between. The CDR3 length is 13 residues. Looked up from germline, CDR1 is SGHDT and CDR2 is YYEEEE. For the CDR3, the DNA is TGTGCCAGCAGCTTGGGACCGACAGATACGCAGTATTTT. Its translation is CASSLGPTDTQYF.

The CDR3 sequence is CASSGTPSYEQYF. The CDR3 DNA follows: TGCGCCAGCAGCGGGACGCCGTCCTACGAGCAGTACTTC. The gene calls are TRBV10-1 and TRBJ2-7; D assignment may be TRBD1 or TRBD2 (5 bases each). The CDR3 extends over 13 amino acids. The V end was cut by 6 bases, the J end by 1 base, with 10 bases between. In germline, CDR1 is WNHNN, CDR2 SYGVQD (reference sequence).

The chain recombines TRBV21-1 with TRBJ1-1; the D call in the table, TRBD1, was not verified against the DNA. TRBV21-1 constitutes a pseudogene. This CDR3 comprises 21 residues. The CDR3 spells CASSKERTEKVQTGRAEEAFF. In nucleotides, the CDR3 is TGTGCCAGCAGCAAGGAAAGAACGGAAAAAGTTCAGACAGGTCGGGCCGAAGAAGCTTTCTTT.

V usage is TRBV5-1 and J usage is TRBJ2-1; D is uncertain. The CDR3 is 13 residues long. CDR1 and CDR2 (germline): SGHRS, YFSETQ. V was trimmed by 2 bases and J by 4 bases, leaving 7 bases between them. CDR3 loop: CASSFSGYNEQFF. The CDR3 DNA reads TGCGCCAGCAGCTTTTCAGGTTACAATGAGCAGTTCTTC.

The genes are TRBV7-2 and TRBJ2-7; a possible D gene is TRBD1 (5 bases). The CDR3 runs 13 residues. Looked up from germline, CDR1 is SGHTA and CDR2 is FQGNSA. Trimming removed 7 bases at V and 6 bases at J, with 16 bases between. The CDR3 here is CASTLGVSPEQYF. DNA of the CDR3: TGTGCCAGCACCCTAGGGGTCTCCCCCGAGCAGTACTTC.

The chain couples TRBV21-1 to TRBJ2-7; the table's TRBD2 call for D was not verified on the DNA. TRBV21-1 is listed as a pseudogene. This CDR3 has 13 amino acids. The chain's CDR3 is CASSKSGEDEQYF. The CDR3 DNA follows: TGTGCCAGCAGCAAATCCGGGGAGGACGAGCAGTACTTC.

The table lists this clone with many counts. V and J are TRBV2 and TRBJ2-5; the D gene could be TRBD1 or TRBD2 (5 bases each). CDR1 SNHLY and CDR2 FYNNEI come from the germline V gene. The CDR3 loop spans 14 amino acids. V was trimmed by 4 bases and J by 5 bases, leaving 14 bases between them. This CDR3 is CASSAGTKGETQYF. The CDR3 coding sequence is TGTGCCAGCAGTGCCGGGACCAAAGGGGAGACCCAGTACTTC.